The clone carrying this T cell receptor beta chain showed up just once. Its specificity is unknown. These data come from a study of blood T cells in healthy people across ages. Together with a sample-barcoded 5' primer, a J-beta primer mix was included in a second PCR lasting about 7 to 12 cycles. Sequencing recovered at least 2.5 million CDR3-containing paired-end reads from each sample. TCRdb re-called the 5' RACE reads with MiXCR, one entry per CDR3 protein. Among under 1,100,000 distinct CDR3 sequences listed, under 30% were seen once. Study-wide results and caveats: A roughly linear age-dependent decrease characterized TCR beta diversity per million T cells.

Germline V CDR1 and CDR2: SGHRS, YFSETQ. The CDR3 contains 16 residues. The V and J ends lost 7 bases and 14 bases, in that order; junction bases with no gene match: 19. These data were also reused for a study on T cells of mothers and their children. That source reports: For each mother, over 9.5 million TCR beta CDR3 reads were obtained, and for each child, 2.5 million to 3 million.

This receptor was taken from a girl aged 2-9 years in good health. The J gene is TRBJ1-6, the V gene TRBV5-1, with 9 bases identical to TRBD1. The specimen was blood. CDR3 sequence reads: CASRNRPGQGYQSLHF. The CDR3 DNA sequence: TGCGCCAGCCGCAATCGGCCGGGACAGGGATATCAATCCCTCCACTTT.